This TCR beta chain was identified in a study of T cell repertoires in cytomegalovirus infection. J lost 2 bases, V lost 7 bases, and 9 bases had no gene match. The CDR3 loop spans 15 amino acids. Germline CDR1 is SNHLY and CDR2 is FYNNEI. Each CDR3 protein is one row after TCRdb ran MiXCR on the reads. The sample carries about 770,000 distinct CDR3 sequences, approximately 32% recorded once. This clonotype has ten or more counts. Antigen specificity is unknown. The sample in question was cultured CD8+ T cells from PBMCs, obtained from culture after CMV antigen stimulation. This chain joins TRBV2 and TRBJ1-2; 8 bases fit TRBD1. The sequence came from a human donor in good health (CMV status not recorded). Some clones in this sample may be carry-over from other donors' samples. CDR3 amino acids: CASKGTGTTNYGYTF. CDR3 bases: TGTGCCAGCAAAGGGACAGGCACAACCAACTATGGCTACACCTTC.